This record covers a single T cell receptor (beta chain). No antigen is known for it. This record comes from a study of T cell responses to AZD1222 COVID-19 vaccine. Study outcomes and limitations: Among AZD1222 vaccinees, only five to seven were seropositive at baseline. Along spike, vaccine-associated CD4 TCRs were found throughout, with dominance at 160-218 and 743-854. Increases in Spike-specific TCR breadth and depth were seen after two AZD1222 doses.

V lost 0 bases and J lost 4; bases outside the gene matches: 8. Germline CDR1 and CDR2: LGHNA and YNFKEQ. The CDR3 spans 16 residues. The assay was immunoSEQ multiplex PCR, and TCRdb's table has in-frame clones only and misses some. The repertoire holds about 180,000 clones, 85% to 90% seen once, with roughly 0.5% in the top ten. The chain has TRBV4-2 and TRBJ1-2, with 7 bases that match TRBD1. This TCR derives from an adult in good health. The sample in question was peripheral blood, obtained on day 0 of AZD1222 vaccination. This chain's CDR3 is CASSQDLAGGSYGYTF. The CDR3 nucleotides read TGTGCCAGCAGCCAAGATCTTGCAGGGGGGAGCTATGGCTACACCTTC.